This T cell receptor beta chain is drawn from a study of shared clonotypes between healthy human individuals. General study findings and limits: Tissues were not sampled, only blood, and their repertoires likely differ.

Turning to this clone: Antigen specificity is unknown.

Libraries were prepared by immunoSEQ multiplex PCR; TCRdb keeps only in-frame clonotypes and omits some of them. This table holds 850,000 to 1,200,000 clones, about 75% found once. The CDR3 has 15 amino acids. V lost 8 bases, J lost 1 base, and 15 bases lay in between. Germline values: CDR1 LNHDA, CDR2 SQIVND (reference sequence). The chain has TRBV19 and TRBJ1-5; a weak D match, TRBD1 (5 bases). The source of this sequence is a man in his late teens or twenties in good health. Sequencing was carried out using memory CD4+ T cells sorted from blood. Noted subset: CD45RA-negative fraction. The CDR3 DNA reads TGTGCCAGTGATTACTGGGGGGACAGCAATCAGCCCCAGCATTTT. This codes for CASDYWGDSNQPQHF.